The 20 T cell receptor beta chains presented below share a single source sample, sequenced in a study of T cells in tumors after PD-1 blockade. Sequencing was performed with immunoSEQ multiplex PCR; in TCRdb, only in-frame clones are kept and a portion is missing. Seen here are over 60,000 clones, approximately 79% observed once, and the top ten hold over 3.5%. This specimen was PBMCs, taken after anti-PD-1 treatment. These receptors originate from a human donor with basal cell carcinoma.

The J gene is TRBJ1-4, the V gene TRBV6-5; D gene uncertain. Germline V gene sequence: CDR1 MNHEY, CDR2 SVGAGI. Trimming shortened V by 2 bases and J by 0 bases, and 10 bases separated the two germline ends. CDR3 size: 16 residues. In nucleotides, the CDR3 is TGTGCCAGCAGTTACCGCCCGGATGCAACTAATGAAAAACTGTTTTTT. Translating it yields CASSYRPDATNEKLFF.

This sequence joins TRBV5-4 and TRBJ2-3; TRBD2 matches at 8 bases. This CDR3 is built from 15 residues. Germline values: CDR1 SGHNT, CDR2 YYREEE (reference sequence). J was trimmed by 4 bases and V by 2 bases; bases with no gene match: 6. The CDR3 nucleotides read TGTGCCAGCAGCTTTACTAGCGGAGCTTCAGATACGCAGTATTTT. Amino acid sequence: CASSFTSGASDTQYF.

J is TRBJ1-1 and V is TRBV30, with D unclear. Between the trimmed V and J ends, which lost 1 base and 2 bases, there was a span of 8 bases. CDR1 is GTSNPN and CDR2 is SVGIG in the germline V gene (reference sequence). CDR3 length: 13 amino acids. The CDR3: CAWSANSNTEAFF. For the CDR3, the DNA is TGTGCCTGGAGTGCGAATTCTAACACTGAAGCTTTCTTT.

The gene calls are TRBV18 and TRBJ2-2, with D perhaps assigned TRBD1 or TRBD2 (6 bases each). The germline V gene encodes CDR1 KGHSH and CDR2 LQKENI. V was clipped by 3 bases and J by 5 bases, with 16 bases between them. This CDR3 has 16 residues. This CDR3 reads CASSPSTGGLTGELFF. Written as DNA, the CDR3 is TGTGCCAGCTCACCGAGTACCGGGGGCCTGACCGGGGAGCTGTTTTTT.

The chain links TRBV12-3 or TRBV12-4 to TRBJ2-1; D unclear. V shed 6 bases and J shed 9 bases, with 12 bases lying between them. The CDR3 loop spans 12 amino acids. In DNA, the CDR3 is TGTGCCAGCAGCCTCCTGGGCGGTGAGCAGTTCTTC. Protein sequence: CASSLLGGEQFF.

The genes are TRBV7-2 and TRBJ2-3, with D uncertain. The V gene lost 5 bases and the J gene lost 2 bases, with 14 bases spanning the gap. The CDR3 covers 15 residues. Germline CDR1 and CDR2: SGHTA and FQGNSA. CDR3 sequence reads: CASSLTPLPTDTQYF. CDR3 DNA: TGTGCCAGCAGCCTCACCCCCTTGCCCACAGATACGCAGTATTTT.

The rearrangement links TRBV5-1 to TRBJ2-1, with a possible D match to TRBD2 (6 bases). V gave up 2 bases and J gave up 2 bases, with 11 bases separating them. The CDR3 is made up of 15 amino acids. Germline CDR1 is SGHRS and CDR2 is YFSETQ. In nucleotides, the CDR3 is TGCGCCAGCAGCTTTGCGGGGCAGACCTACAATGAGCAGTTCTTC. Protein sequence: CASSFAGQTYNEQFF.

The chain uses TRBV7-9 and TRBJ1-5; 8 positions agree with TRBD1. Germline assignment: CDR1 SEHNR and CDR2 FQNEAQ (reference sequence). Losses at the gene ends were 3 bases for V and 2 bases for J; bases not matched to a gene: 3. This CDR3 spans 15 amino acids. CDR3 sequence reads: CASSLTTGGNQPQHF. The CDR3 nucleotides read TGTGCCAGCAGCTTGACGACAGGGGGCAATCAGCCCCAGCATTTT.

The chain links TRBV6-5 to TRBJ1-2; D gene ambiguous. Deletions cut 6 bases from V and 3 bases from J, with 5 bases between. The CDR3 length is 11 residues. Per germline, CDR1 MNHEY and CDR2 SVGAGI. CDR3 nucleotides: TGTGCCAGCAGGCAGGACTATGGCTACACCTTC. It yields the protein CASRQDYGYTF.

The chain recombines TRBV7-7 with TRBJ2-1; 10 nucleotides line up with TRBD2. Germline CDR1 SSHAT, CDR2 FNYEAQ (reference sequence). The CDR3 consists of 15 residues. V was pared by 2 bases and J by 5 bases, with 3 bases of the junction left unmatched. DNA of the CDR3: TGTGCCAGCAGCTTATGGCTAGCGGGGGACAATGAGCAGTTCTTC. It codes for CASSLWLAGDNEQFF. The full variable domain, with the rest looked up from reference TRBV7-7 and TRBJ2-1, is GAGVSQSPRYKVTKRGQDVTLRCDPISSHATLYWYQQALGQGPEFLTYFNYEAQPDKSGLPSDRFSAERPEGSISTLTIQRTEQRDSAMYRCASSLWLAGDNEQFFGPGTRLTVL.

The chain carries TRBV7-9 and TRBJ2-6; 9 bases agree with TRBD1. The CDR3 totals 19 residues. Trimming removed 2 bases from V and 0 bases from J; junction bases left unmatched: 8. From germline, CDR1 is SEHNR and CDR2 FQNEAQ (reference sequence). CDR3 amino acids: CASSLKKDRGPSGANVLTF. CDR3 DNA: TGTGCCAGCAGCTTAAAAAAGGACAGGGGCCCCTCTGGGGCCAACGTCCTGACTTTC.

The chain is built from TRBV10-3 and TRBJ2-7; 10 bases agree with TRBD1. Germline V lookup: CDR1 ENHRY, CDR2 SYGVKD. J gave up 5 bases and V 2 bases, and 6 bases lay outside the gene matches. CDR3 length: 15 amino acids. DNA of the CDR3: TGTGCCATCAGTGAGGTCGGACAGGGGGGGAACGAGCAGTACTTC. Its protein product is CAISEVGQGGNEQYF.

Written as DNA, the CDR3 is TGTGCCACACGGGGCGGGACAAGAGCTGGCTACACCTTC. Amino acid sequence: CATRGGTRAGYTF. The rearrangement joins TRBV19 to TRBJ1-2, with a tentative D call TRBD1 (6 bases). V was pared by 10 bases and J by 7 bases, with 19 bases between. The CDR3 runs to 13 residues. Germline CDR1 LNHDA, CDR2 SQIVND (reference sequence). The whole variable domain, filled in from reference TRBV19 and TRBJ1-2, reads DGGITQSPKYLFRKEGQNVTLSCEQNLNHDAMYWYRQDPGQGLRLIYYSQIVNDFQKGDIAEGYSVSREKKESFPLTVTSAQKNPTAFYLCATRGGTRAGYTFGSGTRLTVV.

In this sample, this clone turned up once. The chain uses TRBV12-3 or TRBV12-4 and TRBJ2-3; D not resolved. V was pared by 3 bases and J by 3 bases, with 4 bases between. The CDR3 spans 12 residues. CDR3 region: CASSFSTDTQYF. The DNA for the CDR3 is TGTGCCAGCAGTTTTTCGACAGATACGCAGTATTTT.

V and J are TRBV5-1 and TRBJ2-1; 8 nucleotides match TRBD2. J gave up 7 bases and V 0 bases, and 9 bases lay outside the gene matches. The CDR3 runs 16 residues. Germline CDR1 SGHRS, CDR2 YFSETQ. CDR3 bases: TGCGCCAGCAGCTTGGGCGCCGGGGGGGCCGGGAATGAGCAGTTCTTC. It encodes CASSLGAGGAGNEQFF.

This rearrangement joins TRBV30 to TRBJ1-2; D is perhaps TRBD1 (6 bases). Trimming removed 2 bases at V and 5 bases at J, with 12 bases between. The V gene's germline CDR1 is GTSNPN and CDR2 SVGIG (reference sequence). The CDR3 spans 13 residues. Here the CDR3 reads CAWSQGSLYGYTF. CDR3 coding DNA: TGTGCCTGGAGTCAGGGGAGTTTATATGGCTACACCTTC. Full variable domain (missing parts from reference TRBV30 and TRBJ1-2): SQTIHQWPATLVQPVGSPLSLECTVEGTSNPNLYWYRQAAGRGLQLLFYSVGIGQISSEVPQNLSASRPQDRQFILSSKKLLLSDSGFYLCAWSQGSLYGYTFGSGTRLTVV.

This clone has more than one count but fewer than ten. The V gene is TRBV2, the J gene TRBJ1-5, with a tentative D call TRBD1 (6 bases). Germline values: CDR1 SNHLY, CDR2 FYNNEI. There are 18 residues in the CDR3. V lost 6 bases, J lost 0 bases, and 21 bases lay in between. In DNA form, the CDR3 reads TGTGCCAGCAGCCGCTCGAGTACAGGGACCATTAGCAATCAGCCCCAGCATTTT. It specifies CASSRSSTGTISNQPQHF.

The chain is built from TRBV7-9 and TRBJ1-2; 9 nucleotides match TRBD1. J gave up 4 bases and V 5 bases, and 20 bases lay outside the gene matches. The CDR3 totals 19 residues. CDR1 and CDR2 (germline): SEHNR, FQNEAQ (reference sequence). The CDR3 protein is CASSRLGQGRSYRGYGYTF. The CDR3 nucleotides are TGTGCCAGCAGCCGCCTAGGACAGGGGCGATCCTATAGGGGCTATGGCTACACCTTC.

This clone was seen only a few times. The chain has TRBV4-1 and TRBJ1-4, with 7 bases fitting TRBD1. V was clipped by 6 bases and J by 7 bases; unmatched bases: 20. From germline, CDR1 is MGHRA and CDR2 YSYEKL. The CDR3 sequence is 18 residues long. The CDR3 sequence is CASRTAGTASLRGEKLFF. CDR3 in DNA: TGCGCCAGCAGGACCGCCGGGACAGCTTCCTTACGGGGTGAAAAACTGTTTTTT.

This clone was picked up many times. The V call is TRBV11-1, the J call TRBJ1-2, with 7 bases that match TRBD1. V dropped 4 bases and J dropped 3; count of bases not matched to a gene: 5. The CDR3 totals 14 residues. Germline values: CDR1 SGHAT, CDR2 FQDESV (reference sequence). CDR3 DNA: TGTGCCAGCAGCTCACGGACAGGAGACTATGGCTACACCTTC. Translating it yields CASSSRTGDYGYTF.